This TCR beta chain stems from a study of T cells in Graves' hyperthyroidism and ophthalmopathy. There are a few counts of this clonotype. The CDR3 sequence is 14 residues long. The V segment lost 2 bases and the J segment 7 bases; nucleotides outside the gene matches: 8. Germline V gives CDR1 SQVTM, CDR2 ANQGSEA. Researchers amplified the TCR beta CDR3 regions from RNA transcripts. The HTBI primer set drove a first-round RT-PCR of the TCR CDR3. TCRdb used MiXCR to reprocess the multiplex PCR reads, holding one entry per CDR3 protein. The sample lists about 400,000 distinct CDR3 sequences; about an eighth were seen once.

The rearrangement joins TRBV29-1 to TRBJ2-3; 8 bases fit TRBD1. Sequences were obtained from blood. The source of this sequence is a man in his fifties with Graves' ophthalmopathy. This chain's CDR3 is CSVESQGASYTQYF. The CDR3, as DNA: TGCAGCGTTGAATCTCAGGGGGCCTCCTATACGCAGTATTTT.